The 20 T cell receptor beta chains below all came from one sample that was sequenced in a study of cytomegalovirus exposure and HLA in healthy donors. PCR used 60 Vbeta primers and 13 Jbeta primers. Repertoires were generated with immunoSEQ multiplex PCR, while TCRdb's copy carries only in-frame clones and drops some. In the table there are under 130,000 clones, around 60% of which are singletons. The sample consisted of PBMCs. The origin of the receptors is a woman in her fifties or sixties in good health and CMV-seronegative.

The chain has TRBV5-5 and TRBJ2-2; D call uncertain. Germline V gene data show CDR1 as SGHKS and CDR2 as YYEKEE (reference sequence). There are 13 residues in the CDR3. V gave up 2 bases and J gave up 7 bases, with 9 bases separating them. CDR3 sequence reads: CASSFDLYGELFF. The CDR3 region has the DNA TGTGCCAGCAGCTTCGACTTATACGGGGAGCTGTTTTTT.

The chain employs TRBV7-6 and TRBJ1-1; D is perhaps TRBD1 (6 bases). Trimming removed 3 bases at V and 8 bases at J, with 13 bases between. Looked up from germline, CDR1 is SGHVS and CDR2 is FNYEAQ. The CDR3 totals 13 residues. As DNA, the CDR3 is TGTGCCAGCAGCTTCACAGGGCTATCGGAAGCTTTCTTT. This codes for CASSFTGLSEAFF.

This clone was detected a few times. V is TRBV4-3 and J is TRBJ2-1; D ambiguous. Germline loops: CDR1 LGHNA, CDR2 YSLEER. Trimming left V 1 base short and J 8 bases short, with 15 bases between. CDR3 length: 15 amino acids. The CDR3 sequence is CASSQGFGAVDEQFF. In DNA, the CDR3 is TGCGCCAGCAGCCAAGGGTTCGGCGCGGTCGATGAGCAGTTCTTC.

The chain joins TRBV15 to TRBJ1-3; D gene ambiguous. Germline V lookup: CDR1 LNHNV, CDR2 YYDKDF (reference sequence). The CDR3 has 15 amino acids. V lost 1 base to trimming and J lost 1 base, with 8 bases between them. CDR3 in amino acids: CATSRVRGSGNTIYF. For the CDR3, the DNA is TGTGCCACCAGCAGAGTTCGGGGATCTGGAAACACCATATATTTT.

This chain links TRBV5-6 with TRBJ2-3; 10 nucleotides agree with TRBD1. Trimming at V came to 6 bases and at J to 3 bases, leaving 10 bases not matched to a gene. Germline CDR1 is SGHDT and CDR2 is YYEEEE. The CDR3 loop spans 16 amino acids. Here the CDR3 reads CASTATGTGETDTQYF. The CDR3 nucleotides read TGTGCCAGCACTGCAACCGGGACAGGGGAAACAGATACGCAGTATTTT.

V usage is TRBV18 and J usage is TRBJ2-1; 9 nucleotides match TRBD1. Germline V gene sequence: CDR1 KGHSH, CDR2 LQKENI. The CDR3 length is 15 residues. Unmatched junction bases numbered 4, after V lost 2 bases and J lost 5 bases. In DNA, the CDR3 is TGTGCCAGCTCACCAGGGACAGGGATCCACAATGAGCAGTTCTTC. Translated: CASSPGTGIHNEQFF.

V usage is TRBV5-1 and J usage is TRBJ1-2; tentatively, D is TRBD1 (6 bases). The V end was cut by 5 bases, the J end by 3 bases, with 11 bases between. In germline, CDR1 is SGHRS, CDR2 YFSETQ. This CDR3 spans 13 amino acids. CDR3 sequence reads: CASSQQGDYGYTF. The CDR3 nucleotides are TGCGCCAGCAGTCAACAGGGCGACTATGGCTACACCTTC.

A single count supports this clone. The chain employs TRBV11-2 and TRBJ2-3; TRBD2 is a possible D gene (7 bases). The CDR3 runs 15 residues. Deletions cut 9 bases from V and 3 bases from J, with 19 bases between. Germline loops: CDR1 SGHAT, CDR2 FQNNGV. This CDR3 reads CASLRPRGGTDTQYF. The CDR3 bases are TGTGCCAGTCTTCGGCCGAGGGGGGGGACAGATACGCAGTATTTT.

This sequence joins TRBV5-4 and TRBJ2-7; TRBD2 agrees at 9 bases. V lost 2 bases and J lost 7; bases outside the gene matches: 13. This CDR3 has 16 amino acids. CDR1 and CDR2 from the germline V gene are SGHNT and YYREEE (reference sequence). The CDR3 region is CASSLNRGGALGEQYF. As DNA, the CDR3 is TGTGCCAGCAGCTTAAATCGCGGGGGGGCCCTTGGGGAGCAGTACTTC.

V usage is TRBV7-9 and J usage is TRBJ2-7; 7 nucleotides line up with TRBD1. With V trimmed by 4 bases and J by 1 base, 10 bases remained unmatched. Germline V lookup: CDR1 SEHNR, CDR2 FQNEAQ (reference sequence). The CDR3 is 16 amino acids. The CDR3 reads CASSYGDRDRSYEQYF. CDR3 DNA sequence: TGTGCCAGCAGCTACGGAGACAGGGATAGGTCCTACGAGCAGTACTTC. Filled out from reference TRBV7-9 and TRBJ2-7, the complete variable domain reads DTGVSQNPRHKITKRGQNVTFRCDPISEHNRLYWYRQTLGQGPEFLTYFQNEAQLEKSRLLSDRFSAERPKGSFSTLEIQRTEQGDSAMYLCASSYGDRDRSYEQYFGPGTRLTVT.

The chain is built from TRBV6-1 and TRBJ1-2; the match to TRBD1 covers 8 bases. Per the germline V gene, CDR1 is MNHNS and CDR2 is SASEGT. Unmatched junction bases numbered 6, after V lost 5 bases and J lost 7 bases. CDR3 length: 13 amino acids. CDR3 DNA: TGTGCCAGCAGTTCGACAGGGGTCGGTGGCTACACCTTC. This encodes CASSSTGVGGYTF.

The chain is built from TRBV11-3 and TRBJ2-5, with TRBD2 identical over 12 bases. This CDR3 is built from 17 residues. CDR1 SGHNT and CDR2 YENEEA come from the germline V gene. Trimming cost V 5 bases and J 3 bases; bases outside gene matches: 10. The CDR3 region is CASSPHRTSGKKETQYF. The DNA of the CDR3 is TGTGCCAGCAGCCCGCATAGGACTAGCGGGAAAAAAGAGACCCAGTACTTC.

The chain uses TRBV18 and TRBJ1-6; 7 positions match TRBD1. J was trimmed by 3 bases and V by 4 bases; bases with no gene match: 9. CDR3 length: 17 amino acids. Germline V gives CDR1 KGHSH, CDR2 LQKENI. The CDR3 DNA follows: TGTGCCAGCTCACGAGGCCGCCAGGGGGGCTATAATTCACCCCTCCACTTT. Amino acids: CASSRGRQGGYNSPLHF.

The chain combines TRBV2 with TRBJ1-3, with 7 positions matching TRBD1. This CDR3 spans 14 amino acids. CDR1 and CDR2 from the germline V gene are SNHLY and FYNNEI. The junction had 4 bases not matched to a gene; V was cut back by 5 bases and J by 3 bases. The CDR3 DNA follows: TGTGCCAGCAGTAACCCAGGGGGTGGAAACACCATATATTTT. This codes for CASSNPGGGNTIYF.

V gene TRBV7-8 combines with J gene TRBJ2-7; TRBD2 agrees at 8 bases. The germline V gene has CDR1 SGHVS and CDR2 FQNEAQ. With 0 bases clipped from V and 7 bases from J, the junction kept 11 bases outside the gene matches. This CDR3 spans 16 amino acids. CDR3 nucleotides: TGTGCCAGCAGCTTAGCGGGGGGTAGCGGGGCGGGGGAGCAGTACTTC. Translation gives CASSLAGGSGAGEQYF.

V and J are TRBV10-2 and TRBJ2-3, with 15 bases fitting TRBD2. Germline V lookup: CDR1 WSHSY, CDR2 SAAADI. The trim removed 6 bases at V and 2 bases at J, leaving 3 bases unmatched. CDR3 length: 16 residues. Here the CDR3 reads CASRGLAGGFTDTQYF. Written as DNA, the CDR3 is TGCGCCAGCAGGGGACTAGCGGGGGGTTTCACAGATACGCAGTATTTT.

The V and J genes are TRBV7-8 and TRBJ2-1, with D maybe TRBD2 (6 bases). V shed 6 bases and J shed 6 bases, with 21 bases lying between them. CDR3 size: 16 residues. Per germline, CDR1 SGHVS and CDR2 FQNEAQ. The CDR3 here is CASRVGGRPQFNEQFF. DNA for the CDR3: TGTGCCAGCAGAGTAGGAGGGCGCCCACAATTCAATGAGCAGTTCTTC.

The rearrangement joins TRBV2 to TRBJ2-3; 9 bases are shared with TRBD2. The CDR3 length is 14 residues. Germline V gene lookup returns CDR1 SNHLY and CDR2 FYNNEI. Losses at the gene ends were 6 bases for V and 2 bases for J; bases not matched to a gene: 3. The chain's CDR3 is CASRTSGHTDTQYF. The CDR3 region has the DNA TGTGCCAGCAGGACTAGCGGACACACAGATACGCAGTATTTT.

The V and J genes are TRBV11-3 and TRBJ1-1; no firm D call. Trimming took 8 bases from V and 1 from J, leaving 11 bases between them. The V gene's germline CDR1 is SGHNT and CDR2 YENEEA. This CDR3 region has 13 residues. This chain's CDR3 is CASAVARNTEAFF. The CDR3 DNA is TGTGCCAGCGCGGTCGCCAGGAACACTGAAGCTTTCTTT.

Here the CDR3 reads CASSQDSGQPQHF. CDR3 sequence (DNA): TGTGCCAGCAGCCAAGATTCCGGTCAGCCCCAGCATTTT. V usage is TRBV14 and J usage is TRBJ1-5; D unresolved. CDR3 length equals 13 residues. The V end lost 0 bases, the J end lost 6 bases, and 6 bases lay between the germline ends. Germline V lookup: CDR1 SGHDN, CDR2 FVKESK. Combining the CDR3 with reference TRBV14 and TRBJ1-5 gives the whole variable domain EAGVTQFPSHSVIEKGQTVTLRCDPISGHDNLYWYRRVMGKEIKFLLHFVKESKQDESGMPNNRFLAERTGGTYSTLKVQPAELEDSGVYFCASSQDSGQPQHFGDGTRLSIL.